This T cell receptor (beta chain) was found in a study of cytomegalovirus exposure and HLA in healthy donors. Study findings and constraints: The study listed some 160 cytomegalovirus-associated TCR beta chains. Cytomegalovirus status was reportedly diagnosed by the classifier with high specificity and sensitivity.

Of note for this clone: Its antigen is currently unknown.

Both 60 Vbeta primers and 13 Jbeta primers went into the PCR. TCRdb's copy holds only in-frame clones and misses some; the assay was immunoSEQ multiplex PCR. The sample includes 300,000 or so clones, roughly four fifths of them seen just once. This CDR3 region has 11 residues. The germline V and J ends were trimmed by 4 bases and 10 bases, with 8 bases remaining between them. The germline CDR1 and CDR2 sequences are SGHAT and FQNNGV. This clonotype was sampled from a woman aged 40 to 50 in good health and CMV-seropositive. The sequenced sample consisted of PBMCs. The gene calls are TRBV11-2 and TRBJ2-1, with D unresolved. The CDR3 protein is CASSSELEQFF. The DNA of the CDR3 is TGTGCCAGCAGCTCCGAACTAGAGCAGTTCTTC.